The 20 T cell receptor beta chains reported below all come from one sample, sequenced in a study of molecular identifiers for immune sequencing clone quantification. In TCRdb, the PCR reads were re-called with MiXCR into one record per CDR3 protein. The repertoire includes approximately 40,000 distinct CDR3 sequences, about a fifth of them detected once, and roughly 7.1% sits in the top ten. The source material was naive CD8+ T cells from blood, with Jurkat cell RNA spiked in. Noted subset: FACS-sorted CD8+CD4-CCR7+CD45RA+ naive T cells. Receptor source: a human donor in good health. Some libraries in this study had Jurkat cell RNA spiked in.

This clonotype was seen many times. CDR3 protein: CASSDSGSKNIQYF. For the CDR3, the DNA is TGTGCCAGCAGTGACAGCGGGTCCAAAAACATTCAGTACTTC. The rearrangement joins TRBV2 to TRBJ2-4, with a weak D call TRBD2 (6 bases). The germline CDR1 and CDR2 sequences are SNHLY and FYNNEI. The CDR3 is made up of 14 amino acids. Trimming shortened V by 3 bases and J by 2 bases, and 8 bases separated the two germline ends.

A note on this clonotype: One end of the junction varies from germline; a read error may be responsible. The V gene is TRBV10-3, the J gene TRBJ1-4; tentative D call: TRBD1 (6 bases). CDR3 length: 12 residues. The germline gives CDR1 ENHRY, CDR2 SYGVKD. The CDR3 sequence is CAISTGNERLFF. The CDR3 bases are TGTGCCATCAGCACAGGGAATGAAAGACTGTTTTTT.

This clonotype is labeled medium-sized. This chain joins TRBV4-3 and TRBJ2-3; no clear D gene. The CDR3 consists of 12 residues. Looked up from germline, CDR1 is LGHNA and CDR2 is YSLEER. V was shortened by 1 base and J by 4 bases, with 3 bases between the two germline ends. The CDR3 protein is CASSQGSDTQYF. For the CDR3, the DNA is TGCGCCAGCAGCCAAGGTTCAGATACGCAGTATTTT.

This clonotype has ten or more counts. The chain uses TRBV15 and TRBJ2-5; D not resolved. Trimming removed 5 bases at V and 2 bases at J, with 9 bases between. The CDR3 sequence is 13 residues long. Germline CDR1 and CDR2: LNHNV and YYDKDF (reference sequence). The CDR3 DNA is TGTGCCACCAGCGGCCTAATACAAGAGACCCAGTACTTC. Translating gives CATSGLIQETQYF. Using reference TRBV15 and TRBJ2-5 for the parts outside the CDR3, the full variable domain is DAMVIQNPRYQVTQFGKPVTLSCSQTLNHNVMYWYQQKSSQAPKLLFHYYDKDFNNEADTPDNFQSRRPNTSFCFLDIRSPGLGDTAMYLCATSGLIQETQYFGPGTRLLVL.

This clonotype was recorded once. The CDR3: CASSPLVSSYEQYF. The CDR3 nucleotides are TGTGCCAGCAGCCCCTTGGTGTCTTCCTACGAGCAGTACTTC. The chain combines TRBV7-9 with TRBJ2-7; D is uncertain. Per the germline V gene, CDR1 is SEHNR and CDR2 is FQNEAQ (reference sequence). V shed 5 bases and J shed 1 base, with 12 bases lying between them. This CDR3 region has 14 residues.

A remark on this clonotype: This clone may be a read error of a much larger clone one base away. The rearrangement links TRBV28 to TRBJ2-5, with 8 bases identical to TRBD1. Germline-derived CDR1 and CDR2 are MDHEN and SYDVKM. The CDR3 is made up of 15 amino acids. Here the CDR3 reads CASSLRTGRLETQHF. CDR3 coding DNA: TGTGCCAGCAGTTTAAGGACAGGGAGGTTAGAGACCCAGCACTTC.

In its sample, this clonotype was seen a few times. J is TRBJ1-1 and V is TRBV6-6; possible D gene TRBD1, 6 bases. The CDR3 is 13 amino acids. Germline values: CDR1 MNHNY, CDR2 SVGAGI (reference sequence). CDR3 nucleotides: TGTGCGAGTCGGGGGGGCCCGACGACTGAAGCTTTCTTT. This sequence encodes CASRGGPTTEAFF.

Worth noting for this clonotype: This may come from a read error, since a much larger clone is one base off. The V and J genes are TRBV29-1 and TRBJ2-1; 10 bases are shared with TRBD2. The germline V gene has CDR1 SQVTM and CDR2 ANQGSEA. There are 14 residues in the CDR3. DNA of the CDR3: TGCGGCGTTTTAGCGGGAGGAAGCTACAATGAGCAGTTCTTC. Protein sequence: CGVLAGGSYNEQFF.

This clonotype was counted between two and nine times. The chain combines TRBV29-1 with TRBJ2-3; TRBD1 matches 8 bases. The V gene end was trimmed by 2 bases and the J gene end by 9 bases; junction bases not matched to a gene: 13. Germline CDR1 and CDR2: SQVTM and ANQGSEA. This CDR3 is 15 amino acids long. CDR3 region: CSVEFGRGREGTQYF. As DNA, the CDR3 is TGCAGCGTTGAATTCGGCAGGGGGCGAGAGGGGACGCAGTATTTT.

This clonotype has ten or more counts. V usage is TRBV7-9 and J usage is TRBJ2-3, with D possibly matching TRBD1 (5 bases). This CDR3 has 15 amino acids. Germline V gene data show CDR1 as SEHNR and CDR2 as FQNEAQ (reference sequence). Trimming cost V 7 bases and J 5 bases, with 19 bases left between them. As DNA, the CDR3 is TGTGCCAGCACCCCGGGTAATGGGGCCGAAGATACGCAGTATTTT. Protein product: CASTPGNGAEDTQYF.

As concerns this clonotype: A much more abundant neighbour one base away suggests this may be a read error. The DNA of the CDR3 is TGTGCCAGCAGCTTGGGAGGGCTGGCAGGGGTAAACACTGAAGCTTTCTTT. Translated: CASSLGGLAGVNTEAFF. The chain recombines TRBV5-4 with TRBJ1-1; TRBD1 is a possible D gene (6 bases). Germline values: CDR1 SGHNT, CDR2 YYREEE (reference sequence). CDR3 length: 17 amino acids. Trimming removed 0 bases at V and 2 bases at J, with 17 bases between.

This clonotype was detected ten times or more. The junction and the germline gene differ at one end; a read error may be behind it. The gene calls are TRBV3-1 and TRBJ1-2; possible D gene TRBD1, 5 bases. There are 12 residues in the CDR3. Germline-derived CDR1 and CDR2 are LGHDT and YNNKEL (reference sequence). CDR3: CASSPLGWGYTF. Written as DNA, the CDR3 is TGTGCCAGCAGCCCCCTGGGTTGGGGCTACACTTTC.

This clonotype occurred many times. This sequence joins TRBV7-2 and TRBJ2-1; 13 bases fit TRBD2. With 3 bases clipped from V and 7 bases from J, the junction kept 9 bases outside the gene matches. The CDR3 has 17 amino acids. Germline CDR1 SGHTA, CDR2 FQGNSA. The CDR3, as DNA: TGTGCCAGCAGCTTTCTGCCGGGACTAGCGGGAAAGAATGAGCAGTTCTTC. Protein: CASSFLPGLAGKNEQFF.

This clonotype was observed many times. The rearrangement links TRBV7-9 to TRBJ2-5; no firm D call. V lost 2 bases and J 8 bases, leaving 18 bases between the germline ends. This CDR3 comprises 15 residues. Germline V gives CDR1 SEHNR, CDR2 FQNEAQ (reference sequence). In DNA form, the CDR3 reads TGTGCCAGCAGCTTAATGAGAGGCTCGCTTAGTACCCAGTACTTC. It is translated as CASSLMRGSLSTQYF.

V is TRBV19 and J is TRBJ2-3; 7 positions agree with TRBD2. From germline, CDR1 is LNHDA and CDR2 SQIVND (reference sequence). Trimming cost V 3 bases and J 0 bases; bases outside gene matches: 6. The CDR3 spans 16 residues. Written as DNA, the CDR3 is TGTGCCAGTAGTATCCTTAGCGGGTTTAGCACAGATACGCAGTATTTT. Its protein product is CASSILSGFSTDTQYF.

This clonotype was counted ten times or more. The chain carries TRBV6-1 and TRBJ2-4; D is unresolved. Germline CDR1 MNHNS, CDR2 SASEGT. V lost 7 bases and J 0 bases, leaving 10 bases between the germline ends. The CDR3 extends over 14 amino acids. For the CDR3, the DNA is TGTGCCAGCAAGAGCGAGCTAGCCAAAAACATTCAGTACTTC. Translation gives CASKSELAKNIQYF.

The chain links TRBV21-1 to TRBJ2-7; the listed D gene, TRBD2, was not tested against the DNA. TRBV21-1 is given as a pseudogene. This CDR3 spans 17 amino acids. The chain's CDR3 is CASSKEGIAGPHYEQYF. DNA of the CDR3: TGTGCCAGCAGCAAAGAGGGGATAGCGGGACCCCATTACGAGCAGTACTTC.

There are many counts of this clonotype. This chain links TRBV5-1 with TRBJ2-1; D is undetermined. V lost 5 bases, J lost 0 bases, and 6 bases lay in between. Germline V gene data show CDR1 as SGHRS and CDR2 as YFSETQ. The CDR3 has 13 amino acids. The CDR3 DNA is TGCGCCAGCAGGGCAGACTCCTACAATGAGCAGTTCTTC. Its translation is CASRADSYNEQFF. Full variable domain (outside the CDR3, taken from reference TRBV5-1 and TRBJ2-1): KAGVTQTPRYLIKTRGQQVTLSCSPISGHRSVSWYQQTPGQGLQFLFEYFSETQRNKGNFPGRFSGRQFSNSRSEMNVSTLELGDSALYLCASRADSYNEQFFGPGTRLTVL.

The chain carries TRBV29-1 and TRBJ2-1; the D gene could be TRBD1 or TRBD2 (5 bases each). Per germline, CDR1 SQVTM and CDR2 ANQGSEA. V was cut by 7 bases and J by 5 bases, with 12 bases left in between. This CDR3 comprises 12 residues. The chain's CDR3 is CSASPGHNEQFF. The CDR3 DNA sequence: TGCAGCGCCTCACCGGGACACAATGAGCAGTTCTTC.

V gene TRBV19 combines with J gene TRBJ1-5; no reliable D call. Germline CDR1 reads LNHDA; CDR2 reads SQIVND (reference sequence). The CDR3 extends over 15 amino acids. V lost 1 base to trimming and J lost 0 bases, with 7 bases between them. This CDR3 reads CASSIGRISNQPQHF. The CDR3 DNA reads as TGTGCCAGTAGTATAGGGCGGATTAGCAATCAGCCCCAGCATTTT.